This TCR beta chain appears in the sequencing data of a study of PD-1 blockade in classical Hodgkin lymphoma. Overall study findings and caveats: It was reported that newly diagnosed patients had less baseline TCR diversity than healthy donors.

Concerning this clone: No antigen is known for it.

Every patient was affected by relapse after autologous stem cell transplantation, while exposure to brentuximab vedotin was not uniform. The CDR3 contains 12 residues. J gave up 11 bases and V 4 bases, and 6 bases lay outside the gene matches. Germline V CDR1 and CDR2: MNHEY, SVGAGI. TCRdb's copy holds only in-frame clones and misses some; the assay was immunoSEQ multiplex PCR. The table has 35,000 or so clones, roughly three quarters seen once; the top ten hold 14%. J is TRBJ1-1 and V is TRBV6-5, with 8 positions matching TRBD1. Sequences were derived from peripheral blood mononuclear cells (PBMCs), sampled before the second cycle of nivolumab. The sequence came from a human donor with classical Hodgkin lymphoma. CDR3 nucleotide sequence: TGTGCCAGCAGTTTGCGACAGGGGAGGGCTTTCTTT. Protein product: CASSLRQGRAFF.